This T cell receptor beta chain was identified in a study of breast tumors, draining lymph nodes, adjacent tissues (dated by TCRdb to the mid-2010s). In terms of the full investigation: In breast cancer patients, the study compared the TCR beta repertoires of tumor, adjacent nontumor tissue and axillary lymph nodes. In human breast cancer, the study set out to assess how tumor, surrounding tissue and draining lymph node repertoires relate to one another and whether T cells might be exchanged between them.

This clonotype came up many times. Which antigen it targets is not known. Base quality data are lacking; no much larger clone is found one base away. The cysteine opens and the phenylalanine closes a CDR3 of 15 amino acids. The entry retains the CDR3 DNA only, 45 bases that are in frame from base 1. Trimming takes 1 base off V and 2 bases off J; junction bases not matched to a gene: 4. For CDR1 and CDR2, the germline V gene lists MGHRA and YSYEKL. The lymph node samples were taken from the axillary draining lymph nodes of breast cancer patients. TCRdb records Illumina HiSeq 2000 as the sequencer. Multiplex PCR amplification was used to generate the TCR beta chain libraries. The amplified TCR beta chain products were analyzed by high-throughput sequencing. TCRdb trimmed the raw reads at Q25, called clones with MiXCR and kept productive beta chains. Each CDR3 protein appears once, grouped with its most common genes and DNA. The sample table holds approximately 250,000 distinct CDR3 sequences, of which around 34% were seen once. The biggest ten clones account for approximately 4% of the sample.

Findings and caveats that apply to the study as a whole: Tumor and nontumor tissue repertoires were significantly more similar in luminal-like than in basal-like breast cancer. The data were considered consistent with the idea that most tumor T cells come from the lymph node and then expand in tumor tissue. Tumors showed preferential V and J gene usage, and their T-cell repertoire diversity fell below that of lymph nodes yet above that of nontumor tissue. Rather than being directly demonstrated, the conclusion that tumor T cells originate in lymph nodes was presented as consistent with a hypothesis.

The sequencing input was axillary lymph node tissue. The chain couples TRBV4-1 to TRBJ2-7; TRBD2 matches 8 bases in the middle. The sequence was obtained from a female donor with breast cancer. Some clones in this sample may be carry-over from other donors' samples. The CDR3 here reads CASSQVAGGAYEQYF. The DNA sequence follows: TGCGCCAGCAGCCAAGTTGCGGGAGGCGCCTACGAGCAGTACTTC.